Below, one T cell receptor (beta chain) is given with its context. Its target antigen remains unknown. The record has no base qualities; no much larger clone is one base away. The entry originates in a study of T cells after yellow fever vaccination (dated by TCRdb to between 2019 and 2020). Some background on the complete study: The SMART-Seq v4 Ultra Low Input RNA kit was used to prepare libraries from fractions with low cell numbers. The cohort comprised two healthy male donors, one aged 18 to 29 and one aged 30 to 40 years. Blood samples were taken at several timepoints before and after primary and secondary immunization, and bulk PBMC replicates and cell subsets were isolated. To track T-cell clones before and after primary and booster YFV17D yellow fever vaccination, bulk TCR alpha and beta repertoires were sequenced longitudinally. Broad study findings and their caveats: Because only a couple of donors were included in the study, the extent to which the findings can be generalized is limited. FACS-sorted repertoires could contain abundant contaminating clonotypes from the bulk population, so computational filtering was required. Compared with the primary T-cell response, the secondary T-cell response was weaker but faster, peaking on day 5 rather than day 15. Most clones expanded after primary vaccination were re-detected after the booster (around 96% of CD4 and around 86% of CD8), suggesting broad memory maintenance. A small fraction of clonotypes showed up in both the CD4 and CD8 compartments, probably as a result of convergent recombination.

From its cysteine to its phenylalanine, the CDR3 spans 12 amino acids. Only CDR3 DNA remains: 36 bases, in frame from the first base. Sequences SGHAT (CDR1) and FQNNGV (CDR2) are obtained from the germline V gene. At the junction V is shortened by 6 bases and J by 7 bases, with 10 bases in between. Reads for this sample came from an Illumina NovaSeq 6000. TCR cDNA was synthesized by 5'RACE template switching, through which a universal primer site and unique molecular identifiers were introduced. Priming of cDNA synthesis was performed from both the TCR alpha and TCR beta constant segments. Two PCR steps were used to amplify libraries, with sample barcodes and sequencing adapters being added in the second step. Sequencing of the libraries was done on either Illumina HiSeq 2500 (2x100 bp) or NovaSeq (2x150 bp). On the study's bioinformatics: MIGEC was used to demultiplex reads and collapse the reads into UMI consensus sequences, and MiXCR was used for V(D)J alignment. Using edgeR on replicate PBMC samples, clonotypes were called vaccine-responding if FDR was below 0.01 and the log2 fold change was above 5 up to day 15. Each bulk clonotype was labeled CD4 or CD8 based on which sequenced repertoire, CD4 or CD8, contained the clonotype at higher abundance. TCRdb reprocessing: public reads trimmed at Q25 with fastp, clones called with MiXCR, in-frame beta chains kept. When rows share a CDR3 protein, they turn into one entry using the most common DNA and genes. These V and J calls derive from TCRdb rather than the authors' analysis. The sample records about 120,000 distinct CDR3 sequences, 13% to 15% of which are singletons. Roughly 45% of the sample is taken by the ten largest.

The treatment or condition label on this specimen signifies: live attenuated yellow fever vaccine strain. PBMCs were isolated from peripheral blood using a standard Ficoll-Paque protocol. Dynabeads CD4 and CD8 positive selection kits were used to isolate the CD4 and CD8 T-cell fractions. RNA was extracted with TriZol from bulk PBMCs, CD4 and CD8 fractions, and dextramer-positive and dextramer-negative fractions. This chain joins TRBV11-2 to TRBJ2-1, with no confidently assigned D gene. The sequence was obtained from a man aged 18 to 30 who received the YFV17D yellow fever vaccine. Source: CD8+ T cells sorted from PBMCs, taken 5 days after the yellow fever booster vaccination. This receptor has the CDR3 CASRPDRNEQFF. The nucleotides read TGTGCCAGCAGACCAGACCGGAATGAGCAGTTCTTC. With the rest looked up from the reference TRBV11-2 and TRBJ2-1 genes rather than sequenced, the full variable domain is EAGVAQSPRYKIIEKRQSVAFWCNPISGHATLYWYQQILGQGPKLLIQFQNNGVVDDSQLPKDRFSAERLKGVDSTLKIQPAKLEDSAVYLCASRPDRNEQFFGPGTRLTVL.